This T cell receptor beta chain was sequenced during a study of blood T cell repertoires in COVID-19 (TCRdb year 2020). Some background on the complete study: The collaborator samples originated in the United States, Italy and Spain and spanned the acute and convalescent phases of COVID-19. Where available, HLA class I and class II types were obtained from metadata supplied by the sample provider rather than from assay-based typing. The dataset comprised deeply sampled blood TCRbeta repertoires from subjects exposed to, actively infected with, or recovered from COVID-19. Samples came from the ongoing ImmuneRACE study (first 160 participants) plus 1,254 subjects from 6 global collaborators. Nearly every sample came with metadata listing a de-identified subject ID, COVID-19 status, age in years and sex. The prospective study material was composed of cDNA or gDNA derived from T cells, B-cell-depleted T cells, or PBMCs. The repertoires were released in a freely available public database intended as a resource for research on the immune response to SARS-CoV-2.

This clone was picked up a small number of times. This clone's antigen is unknown. There are no base qualities to consult, and no much larger clone falls within one base. TCRbeta CDR3 regions were amplified from genomic DNA using the immunoSEQ Assay, a bias-controlled multiplex PCR. On the study's bioinformatics: The number of nucleated cells in each sample was estimated by amplification of reference gene primers within the assay. Sequence reads were collapsed and filtered to measure the absolute abundance of every unique TCRbeta CDR3 rearrangement. For each sample, productive Simpson clonality was calculated by taking the square root of Simpson's diversity index across productive rearrangements. The source is immuneACCESS, and TCRdb retained only in-frame sequences with V and J called. Part of the clones is not carried over; for the studies checked, unresolved V genes explain less than half of this, and the remainder is unexplained. V and J calls and clone size are given by that table; D and trimming were obtained from the DNA. In all, the sample holds about 75,000 clones, and roughly 84% of those were seen once. 20% to 25% of the sample comes from the top ten.

Overall results and qualifications from the work: The amount of clinical and demographic metadata varied by source and participant and was provided uncurated.

Collaborating institutions collected whole blood in K2EDTA tubes following their own protocols. For TCRbeta analysis, collaborators shipped samples in one of three forms: frozen whole blood, isolated PBMCs, or DNA extracted from either of those sample types. The CDR3 runs 16 residues from the cysteine to the phenylalanine. Left in the record is the CDR3 DNA by itself, 48 bases read in frame from the first base. Sequences MDHEN (CDR1) and SYDVKM (CDR2) are obtained from the germline V gene. V and J are trimmed by 4 bases and 3 bases, and the gene matches miss 7 bases of the junction. The sample was peripheral blood. This receptor was taken from a woman aged 45-65 years with acute or convalescent COVID-19. Recombination joined TRBV28 with TRBJ1-3, with 9 bases aligning to TRBD1. The CDR3 loop reads CASSSFTGGHGNTIYF. The nucleotide sequence reads as follows: TGTGCCAGCAGTTCGTTTACAGGGGGCCATGGAAACACCATATATTTT. The full variable domain, completed from the reference TRBV28 and TRBJ1-3 proteins outside the CDR3, reads DVKVTQSSRYLVKRTGEKVFLECVQDMDHENMFWYRQDPGLGLRLIYFSYDVKMKEKGDIPEGYSVSREKKERFSLILESASTNQTSMYLCASSSFTGGHGNTIYFGEGSWLTVV.